Listed here are 29 T cell receptor beta chains from one sample, sequenced in a study of OX40 agonist ivuxolimab in advanced cancers. Profiling relied on immunoSEQ multiplex PCR, and the TCRdb table lists in-frame clones only, not all of them. Here the sample spans 50,000 to 60,000 clones, 86% being singletons. Sequences were derived from CD4+ or CD8+ T cells sorted from blood, sampled in a trial of the OX40 agonist ivuxolimab. The receptors come from an adult with an advanced solid tumor such as melanoma, head and neck, liver or kidney cancer.

This chain connects TRBV13 to TRBJ2-7, with 7 bases identical to TRBD2. In germline, CDR1 is PRHDT, CDR2 FYEKMQ (reference sequence). V dropped 5 bases and J dropped 2; count of bases not matched to a gene: 6. This CDR3 has 14 residues. The CDR3 region has the DNA TGTGCCAGCAGCCCCTGGACTAGTGCCTACGAGCAGTACTTC. Translated, it gives CASSPWTSAYEQYF.

The chain has TRBV10-3 and TRBJ2-5; D is ambiguous. CDR3 length: 15 amino acids. V shed 0 bases and J shed 7 bases, with 15 bases lying between them. The germline V gene encodes CDR1 ENHRY and CDR2 SYGVKD. The CDR3 sequence is CAISESVQRARTQYF. In DNA form, the CDR3 reads TGTGCCATCAGTGAGTCGGTGCAGAGAGCAAGGACCCAGTACTTC.

This chain links TRBV18 with TRBJ1-2; D gene unclear. This CDR3 comprises 13 residues. Deletions cut 1 base from V and 3 bases from J, with 6 bases between. Germline-derived CDR1 and CDR2 are KGHSH and LQKENI. The CDR3 is CASSPQGYYGYTF. The CDR3 nucleotides are TGTGCCAGCTCACCACAGGGTTACTATGGCTACACCTTC.

The chain has TRBV28 and TRBJ1-1, with D hard to call. Germline V gene data show CDR1 as MDHEN and CDR2 as SYDVKM. This CDR3 contains 12 residues. Between the trimmed V and J ends, which lost 1 base and 11 bases, there was a span of 11 bases. The CDR3 sequence: CASSLYGGQAFF. CDR3 bases: TGTGCCAGCAGTTTATACGGTGGGCAGGCTTTCTTT. The full variable domain, rest sourced from reference TRBV28 and TRBJ1-1, is DVKVTQSSRYLVKRTGEKVFLECVQDMDHENMFWYRQDPGLGLRLIYFSYDVKMKEKGDIPEGYSVSREKKERFSLILESASTNQTSMYLCASSLYGGQAFFGQGTRLTVV.

The chain couples TRBV4-3 to TRBJ2-4; D remains ambiguous. The V gene's germline CDR1 is LGHNA and CDR2 YSLEER. V shed 3 bases and J shed 2 bases, with 8 bases lying between them. The CDR3 spans 14 residues. CDR3 in DNA: TGCGCCAGCAGCCATGGGTGGACCAAAAACATTCAGTACTTC. Translation gives CASSHGWTKNIQYF.

The chain combines TRBV28 with TRBJ2-3; D call uncertain. The CDR3 is made up of 12 amino acids. The V gene lost 3 bases and the J gene lost 2 bases, with 3 bases spanning the gap. The germline gives CDR1 MDHEN, CDR2 SYDVKM. CDR3 in amino acids: CASSFFTDTQYF. The CDR3 DNA reads TGTGCCAGCAGTTTCTTCACAGATACGCAGTATTTT.

J is TRBJ2-3 and V is TRBV28; tentative D call: TRBD2 (5 bases). Germline CDR1 reads MDHEN; CDR2 reads SYDVKM. The CDR3 has 17 amino acids. Trimming removed 5 bases from V and 2 bases from J, with 20 bases in between. The CDR3 DNA reads TGTGCCAGCAGTCGTTTAGGGAGCGCGAAGAACACAGATACGCAGTATTTT. Encoded protein: CASSRLGSAKNTDTQYF.

This rearrangement joins TRBV6-5 to TRBJ1-3; D uncertain. The germline V gene encodes CDR1 MNHEY and CDR2 SVGAGI. The germline V and J ends were trimmed by 0 bases and 4 bases, with 4 bases remaining between them. The CDR3 is made up of 13 amino acids. CDR3 coding DNA: TGTGCCAGCAGTTACTCCAGGGGAAACACCATATATTTT. Its translation is CASSYSRGNTIYF.

The V call is TRBV6-6, the J call TRBJ2-1; 12 nucleotides align to TRBD2. The germline gives CDR1 MNHNY, CDR2 SVGAGI (reference sequence). The ends lost 6 bases at V and 6 bases at J; junction bases unmatched: 9. This CDR3 region has 16 residues. CDR3 sequence reads: CASRITGTSGFNEQFF. The CDR3, as DNA: TGTGCCAGCAGGATCACCGGGACTAGCGGGTTCAATGAGCAGTTCTTC.

The rearrangement uses TRBV7-2 and TRBJ1-4, with a tentative D call TRBD1 (5 bases). The CDR3 consists of 17 residues. CDR1 and CDR2 (germline): SGHTA, FQGNSA. The V and J ends lost 0 bases and 6 bases respectively, with 17 bases between them. CDR3 nucleotide sequence: TGTGCCAGCAGCTTAGCGCCATACGGGGCTGGGGATGAAAAACTGTTTTTT. Protein: CASSLAPYGAGDEKLFF.

This sequence joins TRBV29-1 and TRBJ2-1; either TRBD1 or TRBD2 may fit D (7 bases each). Germline assignment: CDR1 SQVTM and CDR2 ANQGSEA. The CDR3 is 14 amino acids. V was cut by 6 bases and J by 7 bases, with 19 bases left in between. This chain's CDR3 is CSVVQGPRGNEQFF. CDR3 sequence (DNA): TGCAGCGTGGTACAGGGGCCGCGGGGGAATGAGCAGTTCTTC.

The chain links TRBV2 to TRBJ1-3; D is undetermined. The V end was cut by 3 bases, the J end by 3 bases, with 9 bases between. CDR1 and CDR2 (germline): SNHLY, FYNNEI. The CDR3 consists of 14 residues. In DNA form, the CDR3 reads TGTGCCAGCAGTGATCCCAGCCATGGAAACACCATATATTTT. Its protein product is CASSDPSHGNTIYF.

V and J are TRBV15 and TRBJ1-6, with 8 bases identical to TRBD1. Losses at the gene ends were 9 bases for V and 7 bases for J; bases not matched to a gene: 11. The CDR3 runs 15 residues. Germline V gene data show CDR1 as LNHNV and CDR2 as YYDKDF (reference sequence). DNA of the CDR3: TGTGCCACGACAGGGGCGAGGGATGGGAATTCACCCCTCCACTTT. This gives the protein CATTGARDGNSPLHF. The full variable domain, with the rest looked up from reference TRBV15 and TRBJ1-6, is DAMVIQNPRYQVTQFGKPVTLSCSQTLNHNVMYWYQQKSSQAPKLLFHYYDKDFNNEADTPDNFQSRRPNTSFCFLDIRSPGLGDTAMYLCATTGARDGNSPLHFGNGTRLTVT.

This sequence joins TRBV5-3 and TRBJ1-5; no definite D call. TRBV5-3 is an open reading frame whose function is uncertain. The CDR3 is 16 residues long. Trimming stripped 0 bases from V and 1 base from J, with 11 bases between. The CDR3 DNA follows: TGTGCCAGAAGCTTGGGCCGGGAGGAAAGCAATCAGCCCCAGCATTTT. Translated: CARSLGREESNQPQHF.

The rearrangement uses TRBV28 and TRBJ1-2, with TRBD1 identical over 8 bases. Looked up from germline, CDR1 is MDHEN and CDR2 is SYDVKM. V lost 6 bases to trimming and J lost 4 bases; unmatched junction nucleotides: 4. The CDR3 is 13 residues long. As DNA, the CDR3 is TGTGCCAGCAGCCCCGACAGGGGCTATGGCTACACCTTC. It encodes CASSPDRGYGYTF.

In its sample, this clone was seen a few times. CDR3 protein: CASSLAGGASGYTF. CDR3 nucleotides: TGTGCCAGCAGCTTGGCAGGGGGCGCGAGTGGCTACACCTTC. J is TRBJ1-2 and V is TRBV5-6; 8 positions match TRBD1. The CDR3 extends over 14 amino acids. The trim removed 0 bases at V and 7 bases at J, leaving 5 bases unmatched. Germline V lookup: CDR1 SGHDT, CDR2 YYEEEE.

The chain couples TRBV5-1 to TRBJ2-7, with 7 bases that match TRBD1. The CDR3 length is 14 residues. Germline V gene lookup returns CDR1 SGHRS and CDR2 YFSETQ. Losses at the gene ends were 4 bases for V and 4 bases for J; bases not matched to a gene: 8. CDR3 loop: CASSPGQPVYEQYF. Written as DNA, the CDR3 is TGCGCCAGCAGCCCGGGACAGCCTGTTTACGAGCAGTACTTC.

This clone was counted a single time. This chain uses TRBV6-5 with TRBJ1-1; 7 bases are shared with TRBD1. J lost 8 bases, V lost 6 bases, and 6 bases had no gene match. The V gene's germline CDR1 is MNHEY and CDR2 SVGAGI. The CDR3 extends over 12 amino acids. This CDR3 is CASRGQFYEAFF. The CDR3 nucleotides are TGTGCCAGCAGGGGACAGTTCTACGAAGCTTTCTTT.

This sequence joins TRBV14 and TRBJ2-1; D unclear. The V end was cut by 0 bases, the J end by 9 bases, with 12 bases between. CDR3 length: 14 amino acids. CDR1 and CDR2 from the germline V gene are SGHDN and FVKESK. CDR3 sequence (DNA): TGTGCCAGCAGCCAAGATCGCCGGTTTAGTGAGCAGTTCTTC. Its translation is CASSQDRRFSEQFF.

V and J are TRBV5-1 and TRBJ2-5; 7 bases agree with TRBD1. This CDR3 is 14 amino acids long. Germline assignment: CDR1 SGHRS and CDR2 YFSETQ. Unmatched junction bases numbered 4, after V lost 4 bases and J lost 1 base. The CDR3 nucleotides are TGCGCCAGCAGCCTAGGGACAGCCCAAGAGACCCAGTACTTC. Its protein product is CASSLGTAQETQYF.

The gene calls are TRBV25-1 and TRBJ1-1, with D possibly TRBD1 on 5 matching bases. CDR3 length: 13 amino acids. V lost 3 bases, J lost 1 base, and 6 bases lay in between. Germline V gives CDR1 MGHDK, CDR2 SYGVNS. The CDR3 DNA reads TGTGCCAGCAGTGATGGGGCGAACACTGAAGCTTTCTTT. Amino acids: CASSDGANTEAFF.

V usage is TRBV5-4 and J usage is TRBJ2-7; unclear D gene. Trimming took off 7 bases at V and 4 bases at J, with 15 bases between the two ends. Germline V lookup: CDR1 SGHNT, CDR2 YYREEE (reference sequence). This CDR3 has 13 amino acids. The CDR3 DNA reads TGTGCCAGCGGCCATTCCCCCGGGTACGAGCAGTACTTC. It specifies CASGHSPGYEQYF.

V and J are TRBV4-2 and TRBJ2-7, with D unresolved. The germline V gene encodes CDR1 LGHNA and CDR2 YNFKEQ. The CDR3 loop spans 13 amino acids. V was shortened by 1 base and J by 3 bases, with 7 bases between the two germline ends. CDR3 coding DNA: TGTGCCAGCAGCCAAGTTTTAGACTACGAGCAGTACTTC. Amino acid sequence: CASSQVLDYEQYF.

The chain has TRBV11-2 and TRBJ1-2; perhaps TRBD1 as D (6 bases). V was trimmed by 5 bases and J by 8 bases, leaving 15 bases between them. From germline, CDR1 is SGHAT and CDR2 FQNNGV. This CDR3 spans 13 amino acids. DNA for the CDR3: TGTGCCAGCAGCGAGCAGGGGATCGGGGGCTACACCTTC. It translates to CASSEQGIGGYTF.

CDR3 protein: CASRNTGINQPQHF. In DNA, the CDR3 is TGTGCCAGCAGAAACACAGGGATCAATCAGCCCCAGCATTTT. The rearrangement uses TRBV6-1 and TRBJ1-5; D perhaps matches TRBD1 (6 bases). Germline loops: CDR1 MNHNS, CDR2 SASEGT. The CDR3 consists of 14 residues. V lost 6 bases to trimming and J lost 3 bases, with 12 bases between them.

The chain has TRBV6-1 and TRBJ2-1; D assignment may be TRBD1 or TRBD2 (6 bases each). The ends were cut back, 4 bases at V and 0 bases at J, with 10 bases in the middle. Germline V gene sequence: CDR1 MNHNS, CDR2 SASEGT. There are 15 residues in the CDR3. The CDR3 spells CASSGGDNSYNEQFF. The CDR3 DNA reads as TGTGCCAGCAGTGGGGGGGACAACTCCTACAATGAGCAGTTCTTC.

This clone was recorded a few times. J is TRBJ2-7 and V is TRBV28; D is perhaps TRBD2 (6 bases). V was shortened by 8 bases and J by 5 bases, with 31 bases between the two germline ends. This CDR3 has 18 residues. CDR1 is MDHEN and CDR2 is SYDVKM in the germline V gene. CDR3 bases: TGTGCCAGCCCTAAGGGGAGGTGGCGGGCCACGTCTACGGACGAGCAGTACTTC. Encoded protein: CASPKGRWRATSTDEQYF.

The rearrangement joins TRBV5-6 to TRBJ2-1; 8 nucleotides align to TRBD2. This CDR3 has 14 amino acids. Germline trimming cut 4 bases from V and 7 bases from J; bases unmatched to any gene: 7. Germline CDR1 SGHDT, CDR2 YYEEEE. CDR3 loop: CASSTGLDANEQFF. The CDR3 nucleotides are TGTGCCAGCAGCACGGGACTAGATGCGAATGAGCAGTTCTTC. The whole variable domain, filled in from reference TRBV5-6 and TRBJ2-1, reads DAGVTQSPTHLIKTRGQQVTLRCSPKSGHDTVSWYQQALGQGPQFIFQYYEEEERQRGNFPDRFSGHQFPNYSSELNVNALLLGDSALYLCASSTGLDANEQFFGPGTRLTVL.

The V and J genes are TRBV6-4 and TRBJ2-3; D call uncertain. The CDR3 extends over 15 amino acids. Germline-derived CDR1 and CDR2 are MRHNA and SNTAGT. Trimming left V 9 bases short and J 2 bases short, with 18 bases between. CDR3: CASTMTKQNTDTQYF. For the CDR3, the DNA is TGTGCCAGTACTATGACAAAGCAAAACACAGATACGCAGTATTTT.